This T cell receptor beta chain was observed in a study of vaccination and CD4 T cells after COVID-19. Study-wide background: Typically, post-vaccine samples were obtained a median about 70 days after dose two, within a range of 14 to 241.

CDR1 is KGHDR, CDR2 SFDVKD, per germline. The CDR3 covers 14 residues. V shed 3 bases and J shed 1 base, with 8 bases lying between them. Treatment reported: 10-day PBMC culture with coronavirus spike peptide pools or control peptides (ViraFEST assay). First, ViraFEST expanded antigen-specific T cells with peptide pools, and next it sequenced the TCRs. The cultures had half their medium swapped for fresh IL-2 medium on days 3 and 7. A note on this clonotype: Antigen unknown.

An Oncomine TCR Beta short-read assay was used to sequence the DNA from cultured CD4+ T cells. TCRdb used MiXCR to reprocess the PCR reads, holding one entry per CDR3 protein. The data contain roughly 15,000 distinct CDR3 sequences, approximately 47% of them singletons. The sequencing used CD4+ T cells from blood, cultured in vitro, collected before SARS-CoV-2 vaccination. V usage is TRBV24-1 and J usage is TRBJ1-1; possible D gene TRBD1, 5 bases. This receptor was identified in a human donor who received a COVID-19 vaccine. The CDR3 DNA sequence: TGTGCCACCAGTGATGCGGGGGAGAACACTGAAGCTTTCTTT. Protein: CATSDAGENTEAFF.